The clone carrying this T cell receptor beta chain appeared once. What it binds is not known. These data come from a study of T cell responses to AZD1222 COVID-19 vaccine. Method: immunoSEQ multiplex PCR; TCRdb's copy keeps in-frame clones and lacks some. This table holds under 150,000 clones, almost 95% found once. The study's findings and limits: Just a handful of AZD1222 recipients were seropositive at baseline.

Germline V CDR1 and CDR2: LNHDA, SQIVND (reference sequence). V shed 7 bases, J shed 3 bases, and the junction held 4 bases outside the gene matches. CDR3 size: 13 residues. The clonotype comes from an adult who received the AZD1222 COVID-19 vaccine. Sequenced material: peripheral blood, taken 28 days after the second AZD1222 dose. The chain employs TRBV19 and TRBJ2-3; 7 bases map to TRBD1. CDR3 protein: CASKDRATDTQYF. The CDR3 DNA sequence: TGTGCCAGTAAAGACAGGGCTACAGATACGCAGTATTTT. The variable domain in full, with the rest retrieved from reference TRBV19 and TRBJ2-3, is DGGITQSPKYLFRKEGQNVTLSCEQNLNHDAMYWYRQDPGQGLRLIYYSQIVNDFQKGDIAEGYSVSREKKESFPLTVTSAQKNPTAFYLCASKDRATDTQYFGPGTRLTVL.